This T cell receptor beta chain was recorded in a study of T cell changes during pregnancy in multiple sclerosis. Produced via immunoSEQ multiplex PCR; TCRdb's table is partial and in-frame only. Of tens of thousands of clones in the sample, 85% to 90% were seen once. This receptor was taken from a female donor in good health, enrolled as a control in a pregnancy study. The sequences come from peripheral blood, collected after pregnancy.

CDR3 sequence: CASMRGQSYGYTF. The CDR3 DNA sequence: TGTGCCAGCATGCGGGGACAGTCTTATGGCTACACCTTC. The V call is TRBV2, the J call TRBJ1-2; TRBD1 matches at 7 bases. CDR3 length equals 13 residues. In germline, CDR1 is SNHLY, CDR2 FYNNEI. The J segment lost 5 bases and the V segment lost 7 bases, leaving 7 bases of the junction unmatched. Drawing the rest from reference TRBV2 and TRBJ1-2, the complete variable domain is EPEVTQTPSHQVTQMGQEVILRCVPISNHLYFYWYRQILGQKVEFLVSFYNNEISEKSEIFDDQFSVERPDGSNFTLKIRSTKLEDSAMYFCASMRGQSYGYTFGSGTRLTVV.